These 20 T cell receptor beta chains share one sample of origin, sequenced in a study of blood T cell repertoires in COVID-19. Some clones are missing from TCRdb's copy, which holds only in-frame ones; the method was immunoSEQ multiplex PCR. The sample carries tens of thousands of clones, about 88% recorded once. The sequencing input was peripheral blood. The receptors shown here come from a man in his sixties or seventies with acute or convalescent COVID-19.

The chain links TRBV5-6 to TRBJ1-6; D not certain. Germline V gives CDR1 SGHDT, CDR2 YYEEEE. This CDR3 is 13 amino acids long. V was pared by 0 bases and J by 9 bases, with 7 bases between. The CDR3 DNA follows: TGTGCCAGCAGCTTGGTTACTAGTTCACCCCTCCACTTT. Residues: CASSLVTSSPLHF.

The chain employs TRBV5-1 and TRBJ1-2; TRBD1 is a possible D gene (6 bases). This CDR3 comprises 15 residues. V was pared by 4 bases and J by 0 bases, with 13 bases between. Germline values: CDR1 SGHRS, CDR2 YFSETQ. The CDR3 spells CASSPATGANYGYTF. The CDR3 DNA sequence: TGCGCCAGCAGCCCCGCGACAGGCGCTAACTATGGCTACACCTTC.

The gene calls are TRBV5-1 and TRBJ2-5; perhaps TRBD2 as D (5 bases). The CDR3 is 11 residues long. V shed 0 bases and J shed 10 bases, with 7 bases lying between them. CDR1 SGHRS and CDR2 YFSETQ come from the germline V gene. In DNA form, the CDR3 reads TGCGCCAGCAGCTTGGCAGGACTCCAGTACTTC. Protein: CASSLAGLQYF. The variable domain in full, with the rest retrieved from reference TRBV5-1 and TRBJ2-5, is KAGVTQTPRYLIKTRGQQVTLSCSPISGHRSVSWYQQTPGQGLQFLFEYFSETQRNKGNFPGRFSGRQFSNSRSEMNVSTLELGDSALYLCASSLAGLQYFGPGTRLLVL.

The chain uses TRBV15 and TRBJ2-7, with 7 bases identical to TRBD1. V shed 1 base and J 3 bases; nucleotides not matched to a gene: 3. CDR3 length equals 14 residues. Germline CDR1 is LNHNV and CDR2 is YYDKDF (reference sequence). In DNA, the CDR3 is TGTGCCACCAGCAGAGCCCGGACAGGCTACGAGCAGTACTTC. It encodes CATSRARTGYEQYF.

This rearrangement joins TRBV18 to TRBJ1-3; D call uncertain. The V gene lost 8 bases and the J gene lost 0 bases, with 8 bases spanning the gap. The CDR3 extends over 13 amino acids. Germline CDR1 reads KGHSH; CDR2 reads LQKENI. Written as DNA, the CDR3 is TGTGCCAGCCGCGACTCCTCTGGAAACACCATATATTTT. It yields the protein CASRDSSGNTIYF.

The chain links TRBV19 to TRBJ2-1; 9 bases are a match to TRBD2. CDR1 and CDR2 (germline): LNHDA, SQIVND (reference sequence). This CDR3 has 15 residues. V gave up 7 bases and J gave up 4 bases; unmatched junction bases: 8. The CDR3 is CASTPTSGSYNEQFF. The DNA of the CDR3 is TGTGCCAGTACCCCCACTAGCGGGTCATACAATGAGCAGTTCTTC.

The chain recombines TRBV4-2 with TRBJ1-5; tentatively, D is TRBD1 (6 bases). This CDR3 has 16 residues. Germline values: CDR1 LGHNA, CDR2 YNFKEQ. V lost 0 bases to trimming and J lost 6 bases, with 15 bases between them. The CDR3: CASSQDLQGFGQPQHF. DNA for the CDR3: TGTGCCAGCAGCCAAGATCTCCAGGGGTTTGGTCAGCCCCAGCATTTT.

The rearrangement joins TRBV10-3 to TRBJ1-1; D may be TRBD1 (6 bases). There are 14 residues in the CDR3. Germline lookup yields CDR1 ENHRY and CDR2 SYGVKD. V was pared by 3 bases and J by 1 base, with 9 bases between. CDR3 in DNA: TGTGCCATCAGTGACCAAGGGGGGAACACTGAAGCTTTCTTT. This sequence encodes CAISDQGGNTEAFF.

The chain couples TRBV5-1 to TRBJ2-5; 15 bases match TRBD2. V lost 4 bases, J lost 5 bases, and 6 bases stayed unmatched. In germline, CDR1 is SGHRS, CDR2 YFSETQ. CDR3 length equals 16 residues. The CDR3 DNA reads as TGCGCCAGCAGCACCGGACTAGCGGGAGGGTCGGAGACCCAGTACTTC. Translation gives CASSTGLAGGSETQYF.

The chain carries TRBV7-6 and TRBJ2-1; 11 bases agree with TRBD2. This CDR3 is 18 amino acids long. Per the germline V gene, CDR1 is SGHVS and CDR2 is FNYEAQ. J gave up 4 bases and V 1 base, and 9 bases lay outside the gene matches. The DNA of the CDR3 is TGTGCCAGCAGCTTAGTCCAAACTAGCGGGAGAGCATACAATGAGCAGTTCTTC. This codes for CASSLVQTSGRAYNEQFF.

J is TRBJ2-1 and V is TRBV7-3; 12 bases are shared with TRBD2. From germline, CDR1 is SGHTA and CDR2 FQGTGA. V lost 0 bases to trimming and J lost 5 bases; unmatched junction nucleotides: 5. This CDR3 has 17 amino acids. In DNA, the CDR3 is TGTGCCAGCAGCTTAACGGATAGGACTAGCGGGAACAATGAGCAGTTCTTC. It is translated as CASSLTDRTSGNNEQFF.

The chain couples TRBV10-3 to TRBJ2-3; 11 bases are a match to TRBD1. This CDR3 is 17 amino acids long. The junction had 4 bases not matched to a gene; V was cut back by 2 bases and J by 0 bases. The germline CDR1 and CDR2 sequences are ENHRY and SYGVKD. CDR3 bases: TGTGCCATCAGTGAGGGACAGGGGGCGATTAGCACAGATACGCAGTATTTT. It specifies CAISEGQGAISTDTQYF.

CDR3 loop: CASLQDTEETQYF. DNA of the CDR3: TGTGCCAGCCTTCAGGACACAGAAGAGACCCAGTACTTC. The V gene is TRBV6-5, the J gene TRBJ2-5; a weak D match, TRBD1 (5 bases). V shed 8 bases and J shed 3 bases, with 13 bases lying between them. The CDR3 is 13 residues long. CDR1 is MNHEY, CDR2 SVGAGI, per germline.

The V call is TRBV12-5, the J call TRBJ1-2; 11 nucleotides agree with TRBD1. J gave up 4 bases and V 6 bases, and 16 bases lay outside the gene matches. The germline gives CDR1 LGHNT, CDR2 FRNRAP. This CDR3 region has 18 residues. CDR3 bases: TGTGCTAGTGGCTCTCGAGCTAACGCCGGGACAGGGGGCTATGGCTACACCTTC. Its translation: CASGSRANAGTGGYGYTF.

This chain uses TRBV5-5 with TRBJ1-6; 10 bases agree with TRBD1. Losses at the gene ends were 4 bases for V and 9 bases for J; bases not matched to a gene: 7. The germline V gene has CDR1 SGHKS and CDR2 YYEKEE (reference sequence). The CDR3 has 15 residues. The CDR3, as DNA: TGTGCCAGCAGCCCAGACAGGGGGCGCCTTTCACCCCTCCACTTT. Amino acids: CASSPDRGRLSPLHF.

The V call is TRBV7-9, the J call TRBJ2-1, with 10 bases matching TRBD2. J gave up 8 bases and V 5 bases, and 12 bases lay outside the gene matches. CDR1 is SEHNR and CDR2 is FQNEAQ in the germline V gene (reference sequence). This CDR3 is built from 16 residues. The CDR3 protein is CASSPREAGGKDEQFF. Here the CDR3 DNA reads TGTGCCAGCAGCCCAAGGGAAGCGGGAGGGAAGGATGAGCAGTTCTTC.

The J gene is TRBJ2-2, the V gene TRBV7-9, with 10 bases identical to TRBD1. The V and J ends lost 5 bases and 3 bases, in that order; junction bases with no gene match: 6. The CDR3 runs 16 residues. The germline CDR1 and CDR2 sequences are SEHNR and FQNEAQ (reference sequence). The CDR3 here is CASSPRGTGDTGELFF. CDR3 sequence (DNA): TGTGCCAGCAGCCCGAGGGGGACAGGGGACACCGGGGAGCTGTTTTTT. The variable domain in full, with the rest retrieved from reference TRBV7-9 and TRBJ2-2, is DTGVSQNPRHKITKRGQNVTFRCDPISEHNRLYWYRQTLGQGPEFLTYFQNEAQLEKSRLLSDRFSAERPKGSFSTLEIQRTEQGDSAMYLCASSPRGTGDTGELFFGEGSRLTVL.

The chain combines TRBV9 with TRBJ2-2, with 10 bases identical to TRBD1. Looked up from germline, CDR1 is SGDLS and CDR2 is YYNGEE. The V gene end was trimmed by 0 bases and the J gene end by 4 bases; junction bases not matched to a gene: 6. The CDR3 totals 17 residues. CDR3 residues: CASSVGPGTGVTGELFF. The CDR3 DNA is TGTGCCAGCAGCGTAGGGCCTGGGACAGGGGTCACCGGGGAGCTGTTTTTT. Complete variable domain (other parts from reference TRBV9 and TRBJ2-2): DSGVTQTPKHLITATGQRVTLRCSPRSGDLSVYWYQQSLDQGLQFLIQYYNGEERAKGNILERFSAQQFPDLHSELNLSSLELGDSALYFCASSVGPGTGVTGELFFGEGSRLTVL.

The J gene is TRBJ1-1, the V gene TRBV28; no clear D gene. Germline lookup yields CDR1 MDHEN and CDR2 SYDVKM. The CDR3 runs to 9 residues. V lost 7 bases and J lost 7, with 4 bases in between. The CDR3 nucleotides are TGTGCCAGCACCTATGAAGCTTTCTTT. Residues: CASTYEAFF. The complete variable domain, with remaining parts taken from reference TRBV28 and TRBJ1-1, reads DVKVTQSSRYLVKRTGEKVFLECVQDMDHENMFWYRQDPGLGLRLIYFSYDVKMKEKGDIPEGYSVSREKKERFSLILESASTNQTSMYLCASTYEAFFGQGTRLTVV.

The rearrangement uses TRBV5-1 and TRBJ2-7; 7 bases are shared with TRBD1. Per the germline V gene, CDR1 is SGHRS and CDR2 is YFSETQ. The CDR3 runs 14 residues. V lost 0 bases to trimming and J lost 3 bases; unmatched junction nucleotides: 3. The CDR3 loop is CASSLGDSYYEQYF. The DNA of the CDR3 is TGCGCCAGCAGCTTGGGGGACAGCTACTACGAGCAGTACTTC.